This T cell receptor (beta chain) was identified in a study of OX40 agonist ivuxolimab in advanced cancers. Measured with immunoSEQ multiplex PCR; TCRdb has only the in-frame clones, and not every one. The sample lists about 150,000 clones; 90% to 95% were seen once. This clonotype was sampled from an adult with an advanced solid tumor such as melanoma, head and neck, liver or kidney cancer. This specimen was CD4+ or CD8+ T cells sorted from blood, taken in a trial of the OX40 agonist ivuxolimab.

The CDR3 is CASSLSGRHYGYTF. CDR3 DNA sequence: TGCGCCAGCAGCTTATCAGGGCGGCACTATGGCTACACCTTC. The chain joins TRBV5-1 to TRBJ1-2; weak D call: TRBD1 (5 bases). V shed 2 bases and J shed 3 bases, with 11 bases lying between them. The CDR3 length is 14 residues. Germline assignment: CDR1 SGHRS and CDR2 YFSETQ.